This TCR beta chain comes out of a study of shared clonotypes between healthy human individuals. This table comes from immunoSEQ multiplex PCR, and its TCRdb copy is limited to in-frame clones, with some not included. The profile covers 1.4 million or so clones, with approximately 98.5% appearing a single time and 0.36% taken by the ten largest. Sequenced: naive CD4+ T cells sorted from blood. Subset reported: CD45RA+ positively selected. The TCR comes from a man aged 25-45 years in good health.

This CDR3 is CASSLEGGSPYGYTF. In DNA form, the CDR3 reads TGTGCCAGCAGCTTAGAGGGGGGCTCCCCATATGGCTACACCTTC. The chain couples TRBV7-8 to TRBJ1-2, with D possibly TRBD1 on 6 matching bases. Trimming took off 1 base at V and 5 bases at J, with 14 bases between the two ends. The CDR3 contains 15 residues. Looked up from germline, CDR1 is SGHVS and CDR2 is FQNEAQ.